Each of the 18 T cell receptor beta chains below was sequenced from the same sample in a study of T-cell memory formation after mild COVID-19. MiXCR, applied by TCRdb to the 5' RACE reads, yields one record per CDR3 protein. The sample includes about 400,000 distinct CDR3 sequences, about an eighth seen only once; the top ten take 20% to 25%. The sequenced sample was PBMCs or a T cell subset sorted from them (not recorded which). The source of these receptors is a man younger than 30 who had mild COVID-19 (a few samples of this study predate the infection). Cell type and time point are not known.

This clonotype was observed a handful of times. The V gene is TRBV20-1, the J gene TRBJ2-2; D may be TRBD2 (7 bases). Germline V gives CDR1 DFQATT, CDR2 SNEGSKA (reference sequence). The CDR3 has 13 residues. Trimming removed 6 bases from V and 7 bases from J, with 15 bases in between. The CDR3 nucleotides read TGCAGTGCCGCGGCGGGGGCGGGCGGGGAGCTGTTTTTT. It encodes CSAAAGAGGELFF.

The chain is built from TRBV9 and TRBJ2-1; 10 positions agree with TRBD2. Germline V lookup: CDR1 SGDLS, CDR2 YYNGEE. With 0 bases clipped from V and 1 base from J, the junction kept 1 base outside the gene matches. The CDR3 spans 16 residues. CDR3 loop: CASSVASGGSYNEQFF. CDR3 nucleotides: TGTGCCAGCAGCGTAGCTAGCGGGGGATCCTACAATGAGCAGTTCTTC.

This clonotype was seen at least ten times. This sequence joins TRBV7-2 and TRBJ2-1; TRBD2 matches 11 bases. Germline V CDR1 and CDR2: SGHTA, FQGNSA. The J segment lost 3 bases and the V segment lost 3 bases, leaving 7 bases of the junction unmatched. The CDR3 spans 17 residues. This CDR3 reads CASSFPSSGGLYNEQFF. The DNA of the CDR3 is TGTGCCAGCAGCTTCCCCTCTAGCGGGGGGCTCTACAATGAGCAGTTCTTC.

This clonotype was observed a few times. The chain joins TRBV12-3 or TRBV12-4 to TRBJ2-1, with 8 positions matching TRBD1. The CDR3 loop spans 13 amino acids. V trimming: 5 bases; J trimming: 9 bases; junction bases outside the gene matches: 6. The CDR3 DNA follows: TGTGCCAGCAGTCGGACAGGGTTCCGTGAGCAGTTCTTC. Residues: CASSRTGFREQFF.

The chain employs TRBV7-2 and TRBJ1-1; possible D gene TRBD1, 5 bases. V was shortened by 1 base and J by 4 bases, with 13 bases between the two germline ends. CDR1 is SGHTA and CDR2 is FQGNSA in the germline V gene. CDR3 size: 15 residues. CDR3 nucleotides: TGTGCCAGCAGCTTAGGGGGGGAGGGCGGCACTGAAGCTTTCTTT. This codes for CASSLGGEGGTEAFF.

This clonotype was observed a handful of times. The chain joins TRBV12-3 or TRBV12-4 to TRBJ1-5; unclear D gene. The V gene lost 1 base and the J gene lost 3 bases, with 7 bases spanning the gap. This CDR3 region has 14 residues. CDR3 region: CASSLEGFNQPQHF. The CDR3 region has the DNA TGTGCCAGCAGTTTAGAGGGTTTCAATCAGCCCCAGCATTTT.

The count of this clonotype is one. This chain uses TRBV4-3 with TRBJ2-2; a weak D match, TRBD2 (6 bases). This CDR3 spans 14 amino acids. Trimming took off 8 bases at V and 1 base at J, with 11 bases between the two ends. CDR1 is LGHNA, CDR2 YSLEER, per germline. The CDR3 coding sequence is TGCGCCAGCGGACGGCGGGGGAACACCGGGGAGCTGTTTTTT. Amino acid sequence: CASGRRGNTGELFF.

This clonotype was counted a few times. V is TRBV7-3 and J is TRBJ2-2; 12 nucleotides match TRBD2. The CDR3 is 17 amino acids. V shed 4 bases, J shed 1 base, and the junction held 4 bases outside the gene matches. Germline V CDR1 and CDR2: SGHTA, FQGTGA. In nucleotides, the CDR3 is TGTGCCAGCAGCTCCAGGACTAGCGGGGTGAACACCGGGGAGCTGTTTTTT. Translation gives CASSSRTSGVNTGELFF.

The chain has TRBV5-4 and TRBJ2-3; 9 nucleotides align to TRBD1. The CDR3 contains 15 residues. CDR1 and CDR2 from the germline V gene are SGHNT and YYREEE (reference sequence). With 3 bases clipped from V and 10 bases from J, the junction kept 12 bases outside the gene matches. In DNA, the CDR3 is TGTGCCAGCAGCTCCCCCGGGACAGGGCCCTACGCGCAGTATTTT. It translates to CASSSPGTGPYAQYF. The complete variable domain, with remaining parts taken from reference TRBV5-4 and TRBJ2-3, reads ETGVTQSPTHLIKTRGQQVTLRCSSQSGHNTVSWYQQALGQGPQFIFQYYREEENGRGNFPPRFSGLQFPNYSSELNVNALELDDSALYLCASSSPGTGPYAQYFGPGTRLTVL.

The CDR3 nucleotides read TGTGCCAGCAGCTGGGTTTGGGGAAAAGAGACCCAGTACTTC. This codes for CASSWVWGKETQYF. V is TRBV11-2 and J is TRBJ2-5; D unresolved. This CDR3 spans 14 amino acids. Germline CDR1 reads SGHAT; CDR2 reads FQNNGV. V was shortened by 4 bases and J by 3 bases, with 12 bases between the two germline ends.

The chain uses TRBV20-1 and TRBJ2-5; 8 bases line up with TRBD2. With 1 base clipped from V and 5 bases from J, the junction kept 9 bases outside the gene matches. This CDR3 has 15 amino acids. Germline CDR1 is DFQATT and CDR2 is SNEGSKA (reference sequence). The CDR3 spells CSARAPGGGQETQYF. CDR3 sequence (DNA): TGCAGTGCTAGAGCGCCCGGGGGGGGGCAGGAGACCCAGTACTTC.

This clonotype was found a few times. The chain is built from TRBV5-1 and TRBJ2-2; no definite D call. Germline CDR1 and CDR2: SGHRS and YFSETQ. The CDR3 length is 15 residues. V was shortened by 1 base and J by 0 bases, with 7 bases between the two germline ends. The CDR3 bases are TGCGCCAGCAGCTTGATACAGACGAACACCGGGGAGCTGTTTTTT. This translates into CASSLIQTNTGELFF.

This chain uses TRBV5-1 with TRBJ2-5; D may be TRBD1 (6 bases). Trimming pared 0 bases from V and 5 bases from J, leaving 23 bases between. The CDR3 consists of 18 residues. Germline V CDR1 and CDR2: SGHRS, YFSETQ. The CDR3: CASSLDSNRVFSLETQYF. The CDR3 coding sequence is TGCGCCAGCAGCTTGGACTCTAACAGGGTGTTTTCGTTGGAGACCCAGTACTTC.

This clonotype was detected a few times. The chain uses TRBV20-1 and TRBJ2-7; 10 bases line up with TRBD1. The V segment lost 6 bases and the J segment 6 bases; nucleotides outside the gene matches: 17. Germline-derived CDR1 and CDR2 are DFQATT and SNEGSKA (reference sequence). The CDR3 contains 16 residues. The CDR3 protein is CSANRDRGSVLREQYF. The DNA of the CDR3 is TGCAGTGCCAACCGGGACAGGGGATCGGTTCTGCGCGAGCAGTACTTC.

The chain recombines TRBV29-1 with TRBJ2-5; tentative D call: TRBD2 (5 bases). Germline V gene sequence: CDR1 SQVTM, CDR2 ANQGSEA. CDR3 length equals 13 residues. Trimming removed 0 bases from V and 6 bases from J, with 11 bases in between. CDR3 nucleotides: TGCAGCGTTGAAGATGAGGGCCTGAAGACCCAGTACTTC. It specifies CSVEDEGLKTQYF.

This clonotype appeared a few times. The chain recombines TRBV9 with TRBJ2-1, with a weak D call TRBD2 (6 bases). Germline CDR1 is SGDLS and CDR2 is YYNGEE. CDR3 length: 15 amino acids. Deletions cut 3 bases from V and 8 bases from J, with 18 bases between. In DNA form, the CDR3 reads TGTGCCAGCAGCGACCAGGCCGGGGGATACCATGAGCAGTTCTTC. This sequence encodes CASSDQAGGYHEQFF.

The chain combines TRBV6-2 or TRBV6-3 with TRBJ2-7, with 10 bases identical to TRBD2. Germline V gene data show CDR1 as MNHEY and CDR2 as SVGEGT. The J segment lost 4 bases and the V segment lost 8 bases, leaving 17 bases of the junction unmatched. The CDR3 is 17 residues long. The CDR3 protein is CASCGGESSGGRYEQYV. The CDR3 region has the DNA TGTGCCAGCTGCGGCGGTGAAAGTAGCGGGGGGCGGTACGAGCAGTACGTC.

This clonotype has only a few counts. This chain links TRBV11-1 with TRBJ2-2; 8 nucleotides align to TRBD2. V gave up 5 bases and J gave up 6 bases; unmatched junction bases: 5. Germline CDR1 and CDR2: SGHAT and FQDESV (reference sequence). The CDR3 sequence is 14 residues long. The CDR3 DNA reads TGTGCCAGCAGCCTCGGGGGGGGAGCCGGGGAGCTGTTTTTT. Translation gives CASSLGGGAGELFF.